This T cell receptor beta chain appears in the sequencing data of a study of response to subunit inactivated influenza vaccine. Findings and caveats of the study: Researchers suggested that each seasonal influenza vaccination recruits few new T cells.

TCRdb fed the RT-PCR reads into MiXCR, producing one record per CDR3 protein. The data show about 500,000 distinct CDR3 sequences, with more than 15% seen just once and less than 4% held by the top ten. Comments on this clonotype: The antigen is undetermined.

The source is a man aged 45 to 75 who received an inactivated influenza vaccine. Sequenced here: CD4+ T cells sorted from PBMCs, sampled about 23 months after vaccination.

The CDR3 is CASSEQAVSTDTQYF. The CDR3 coding sequence is TGTGCCAGCAGCGAACAAGCGGTTAGCACAGATACGCAGTATTTT. V and J are TRBV11-1 and TRBJ2-3, with a tentative D call TRBD2 (5 bases). V shed 5 bases and J shed 0 bases, with 12 bases lying between them. The CDR3 is 15 residues long. Germline CDR1 SGHAT, CDR2 FQDESV (reference sequence).